The clone carrying this TCR beta chain was seen ten or more times. Its antigen remains unknown. A junction end diverges from the germline sequence, so it may reflect a read error. Time point described: blood at routine non-recurrence follow-up after resection. The V gene's germline CDR1 is SGHVS and CDR2 FQNEAQ. This CDR3 contains 13 residues. This sample stems from a study of spatial heterogeneity in lung cancer. Study-wide results and limits: Ubiquitous expanded tumor TCRs surfaced in blood more at resection than they did at follow-up.

TCRdb re-derived calls from the 5' RACE reads in MiXCR, one entry per CDR3 protein. The sample lists around 40,000 distinct CDR3 sequences, just over 7.5% seen once, with about 9.4% in the top ten. This TCR was recovered from a male donor with early-stage non-small cell lung cancer. Sequencing used PBMCs, obtained at follow-up. The genes are TRBV7-8 and TRBJ2-5; TRBD2 might be the D (7 bases). CDR3 nucleotides: TGTGCCAGCAGCTTAGGGGAGGGGGACCCTCTCCGCTTC. Protein: CASSLGEGDPLRF. The full variable domain, in which reference TRBV7-8 and TRBJ2-5 provide the parts outside the CDR3, is GAGVSQSPRYKVAKRGQDVALRCDPISGHVSLFWYQQALGQGPEFLTYFQNEAQLDKSGLPSDRFFAERPEGSVSTLKIQRTQQEDSAVYLCASSLGEGDPLRFGPGTRLLVL.